One and the same sample provided the 3 T cell receptor beta chains below, sequenced in a study of blood T cell repertoires in COVID-19. The table came from immunoSEQ multiplex PCR; TCRdb's copy has only in-frame clones and leaves some out. The sample lists a few hundred thousand clones; just over 85% were seen once. The sample was PBMCs or T cells enriched from blood (not recorded which). The origin of the receptors is a woman aged 40-49 years with acute COVID-19.

The rearrangement joins TRBV28 to TRBJ1-2; 9 positions match TRBD1. V dropped 8 bases and J dropped 5; count of bases not matched to a gene: 0. CDR1 is MDHEN and CDR2 is SYDVKM in the germline V gene. The CDR3 runs 11 residues. CDR3 DNA: TGTGCCAGCGGACAGGGGTATGGCTACACCTTC. This translates into CASGQGYGYTF.

V and J are TRBV19 and TRBJ2-1, with D tentatively TRBD2 (6 bases). There are 14 residues in the CDR3. The V gene's germline CDR1 is LNHDA and CDR2 SQIVND (reference sequence). V lost 5 bases and J lost 6, with 14 bases in between. For the CDR3, the DNA is TGTGCCAGTAGTTGGGGGGTTGACCCCAATGAGCAGTTCTTC. Amino acids: CASSWGVDPNEQFF.

V and J are TRBV29-1 and TRBJ1-1; TRBD1 might be the D (5 bases). This CDR3 region has 16 residues. The germline V gene has CDR1 SQVTM and CDR2 ANQGSEA. V was clipped by 4 bases and J by 3 bases, with 21 bases between them. The CDR3 sequence is CSVATEPPGAHTEAFF. The CDR3 DNA reads as TGCAGCGTTGCGACCGAGCCGCCTGGGGCGCACACTGAAGCTTTCTTT.